Below, one T cell receptor (beta chain) is given with its context. Its specificity is unknown. This sample stems from a study of T-cell reconstitution after alpha-beta-depleted transplantation in children. Researchers prepared the TCRbeta library using unique molecular identifiers, the study reports. TCRdb used MiXCR to reprocess the PCR reads, holding one entry per CDR3 protein. The table has 700,000 to 950,000 distinct CDR3 sequences, approximately 15% seen once. V lost 7 bases, J lost 4 bases, and 19 bases lay in between. In germline, CDR1 is SGHRS, CDR2 YFSETQ. The CDR3 totals 15 residues. The study's findings and limits: After transplant, at about two months, alpha-beta T cells were reportedly derived from several hundred expanded graft clones. Surviving recipient T cells and intrathymic progenitors accounted for some patients' high TCRbeta diversity at day 60.

The chain has TRBV5-1 and TRBJ2-3; D unclear. This specimen consisted of PBMCs, mostly from graft donor cells, obtained 360 days after TCRalphabeta/CD19-depleted stem cell transplant. This TCR derives from a male patient aged 10-17 years who had a stem cell transplant for acute lymphoblastic leukemia, so the T cells may come from the graft donor. The CDR3 coding sequence is TGCGCCAGCTGGATGGGCTCCCAAGGCCCAGATACGCAGTATTTT. Amino acid sequence: CASWMGSQGPDTQYF.